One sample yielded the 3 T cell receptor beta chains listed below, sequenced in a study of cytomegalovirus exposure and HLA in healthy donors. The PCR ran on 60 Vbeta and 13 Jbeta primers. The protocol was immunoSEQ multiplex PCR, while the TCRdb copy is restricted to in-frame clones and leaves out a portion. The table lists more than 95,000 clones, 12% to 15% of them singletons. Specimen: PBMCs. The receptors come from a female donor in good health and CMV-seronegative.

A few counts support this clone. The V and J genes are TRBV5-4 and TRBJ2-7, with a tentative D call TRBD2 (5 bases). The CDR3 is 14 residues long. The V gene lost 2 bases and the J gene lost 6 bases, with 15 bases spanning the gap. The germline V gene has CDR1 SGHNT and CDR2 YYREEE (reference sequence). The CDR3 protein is CASSFSAPPGEQYF. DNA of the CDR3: TGTGCCAGCAGCTTTAGCGCCCCTCCGGGCGAGCAGTACTTC.

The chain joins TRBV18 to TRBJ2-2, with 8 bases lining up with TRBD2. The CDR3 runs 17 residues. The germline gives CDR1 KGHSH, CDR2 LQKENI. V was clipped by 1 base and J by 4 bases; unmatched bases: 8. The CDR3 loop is CASSPRPGGASTGELFF. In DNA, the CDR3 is TGTGCCAGCTCACCACGCCCCGGGGGGGCCTCCACCGGGGAGCTGTTTTTT.

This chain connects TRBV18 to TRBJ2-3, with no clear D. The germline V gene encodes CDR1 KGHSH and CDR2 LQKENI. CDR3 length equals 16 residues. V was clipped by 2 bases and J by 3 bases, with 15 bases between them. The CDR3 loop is CASSPVTLGRTDTQYF. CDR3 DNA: TGTGCCAGCTCACCAGTAACGCTAGGTCGGACAGATACGCAGTATTTT.